The source of this TCR beta chain is a study of vaccination effects on CD4 cells after COVID-19. Regarding the study as a whole: Convalescents showed post-vaccine spike-reactive clones that were mainly new vaccine-induced clones. No early post-infection timepoints were available in the study, which also included few convalescent patients.

Comment on this clone: Antigen unknown.

Trimming took 6 bases from V and 5 from J, leaving 11 bases between them. The CDR3 is made up of 12 amino acids. Before any sequencing was done, the ViraFEST assay used viral peptide pools to expand antigen-specific CD4+ T cells. A 10-day culture period preceded the isolation of CD4+ T cells. The person's infection with SARS-CoV-2, confirmed by PCR, took place between March and December 2020. In culture with about 9.7 IU/ml IL-2 and around 10 ug/ml peptides, PBMC were grown at a few million per well. Measured with immunoSEQ multiplex PCR; TCRdb has only the in-frame clones, and not every one. Here the sample spans around 40,000 clones, about three quarters being singletons.

The clonotype originates from a human donor who had a prior SARS-CoV-2 infection. The sample consisted of CD4+ T cells from PBMCs cultured with a peptide pool, taken before COVID-19 vaccination. The genes are TRBV12-3 or TRBV12-4 and TRBJ2-7, with D uncertain. CDR3 in amino acids: CASSLVTHEQYF. DNA of the CDR3: TGTGCCAGCAGCCTGGTCACCCACGAGCAGTACTTC.